Listed below are T cell receptor beta chains from one sample, sequenced in a study of T cell responses to AZD1222 COVID-19 vaccine. Sequenced by immunoSEQ multiplex PCR; TCRdb stores in-frame clones only, minus some. The sample consists of 100,000 to 150,000 clones, about 90% of them appearing once. This material consisted of peripheral blood, taken on day 0 of AZD1222 vaccination. The receptors originated from an adult in good health. Both conserved end residues are part of each CDR3. A D gene is named only where the DNA matches it firmly. Part of the rows lack a size; the others show once, few, many or a class for expanded clones.

>TRBJ1-3|.|.|TRBV9
TGTGCCAGCAGCGTAGCACCTGAGCAGGGGAACACCATATATTTT
CASSVAPEQGNTIYF
>TRBJ2-6|TRBD1|once|TRBV27
TGTGCCAGCACCCCGAGGGGACAGGGGGCCAACGTCCTGACTTTC
CASTPRGQGANVLTF
>TRBJ1-5|TRBD1|.|TRBV18
TGTGCCAGCCAATCCCCGGGACAGGGGGCATATCAGCCCCAGCATTTT
CASQSPGQGAYQPQHF
>TRBJ2-7|TRBD1|.|TRBV5-1
TGCGCCAGCAGTTATTCCCAGGGGGCGACCTACGAGCAGTACTTC
CASSYSQGATYEQYF
>TRBJ1-6|.|.|TRBV6-6
TGTGCCAGCAGTACTTTGAATTCACCCCTCCACTTT
CASSTLNSPLHF
>TRBJ1-5|.|.|TRBV11-2
TGTGCCAGCAGCTTTGGACTCAATCAGCCCCAGCATTTT
CASSFGLNQPQHF
>TRBJ2-5|TRBD2|.|TRBV9
TGTGCCAGCAGCGTAGGGGTAGGGCGGGGGCAAGAGACCCAGTACTTC
CASSVGVGRGQETQYF
>TRBJ2-5|TRBD2|.|TRBV9
TGTGCCAGCAGCGTAGGCCTAGCGGGAGGAGAGACCCAGTACTTC
CASSVGLAGGETQYF
>TRBJ2-7|TRBD2|.|TRBV5-1
TGCGCCAGCAGCTTGGCCCGAGTAGCGGGAGTAGACGAGCAGTACTTC
CASSLARVAGVDEQYF
>TRBJ2-1|.|.|TRBV10-2
TGCGCCAGCAGTGATGGAGGACTCCAATACAATGAGCAGTTCTTC
CASSDGGLQYNEQFF
>TRBJ1-5|.|.|TRBV18
TGTGCCAGCTCACCACCTTCCAGCAATCAGCCCCAGCATTTT
CASSPPSSNQPQHF
>TRBJ1-3|.|few|TRBV10-3
TGTGCCATCAATGGAGGGATCCGCTCTGGAAACACCATATATTTT
CAINGGIRSGNTIYF
>TRBJ2-7|TRBD1|.|TRBV18
TGTGCCAGCTCACCAGGGACAGTCACCTACGAGCAGTACTTC
CASSPGTVTYEQYF
>TRBJ2-1|.|few|TRBV7-8
TGTGCCAGCAGCCTGTACGGCAATGAGCAGTTCTTC
CASSLYGNEQFF
>TRBJ1-3|.|.|TRBV19
TGTGCCAGTAGTATTAGAAACACCATATATTTT
CASSIRNTIYF
>TRBJ1-5|.|.|TRBV30
TGTGCCTGGGGCGGGCAGGGTGGTCAGCCCCAGCATTTT
CAWGGQGGQPQHF
>TRBJ2-1|TRBD1|.|TRBV5-6
TGTGCCAGCAGCCGCCCAGGGGGCTCCTACAATGAGCAGTTCTTC
CASSRPGGSYNEQFF
>TRBJ1-2|.|.|TRBV11-2
TGTGCCAGCAGCTTAGATCCCAGGGGTGGCTATGGCTACACCTTC
CASSLDPRGGYGYTF
>TRBJ2-3|.|.|TRBV18
TGTGCCAGCTCACCAAGACAGTTCACAGATACGCAGTATTTT
CASSPRQFTDTQYF
>TRBJ1-1|.|.|TRBV2
TGTGCCAGCAAGGAGAGGGGTTTAAACACTGAAGCTTTCTTT
CASKERGLNTEAFF
>TRBJ1-3|.|.|TRBV6-5
TGTGCCAGCAGTTACCTTCGCCTGCCCTCTGGAAACACCATATATTTT
CASSYLRLPSGNTIYF
>TRBJ1-5|.|.|TRBV6-2/TRBV6-3
TGTGCCAGCAGTTACAAAAGGATTCAGCCCCAGCATTTT
CASSYKRIQPQHF
>TRBJ1-4|.|.|TRBV11-2
TGTGCCAGCAGCCAAGGGACGGGAGAAAAACTGTTTTTT
CASSQGTGEKLFF
>TRBJ2-3|.|.|TRBV12-3/TRBV12-4
TGTGCCAGCAGTGACCGGGATGTGACGCAGTATTTT
CASSDRDVTQYF
>TRBJ2-1|.|.|TRBV28
TGTGCCAGCAGTCCCTATCTAGTTAGCGTGAGCTCCTACAATGAGCAGTTCTTC
CASSPYLVSVSSYNEQFF
>TRBJ1-6|.|.|TRBV5-6
TGTGCCAGCAGCTTCGGACAGCTAAGGAGCTCCTATAATTCACCCCTCCACTTT
CASSFGQLRSSYNSPLHF
>TRBJ2-3|.|.|TRBV5-4
TGTGCCAGCAGCTCGAGCCGGTTGACGAGGGGGAACACAGATACGCAGTATTTT
CASSSSRLTRGNTDTQYF
>TRBJ1-3|.|.|TRBV7-8
TGTGCCAGCAGCTGGGCCGCCGGACAGGGAAACACCATATATTTT
CASSWAAGQGNTIYF